This entry concerns a single T cell receptor (beta chain). The V and J ends lost 5 bases and 1 base respectively, with 11 bases between them. Germline CDR1 SEHNR, CDR2 FQNEAQ (reference sequence). The CDR3 is 14 residues long. This record comes from a study of cytomegalovirus exposure and HLA in healthy donors. Vbeta (60) and Jbeta (13) primers were used in the PCR. Sequencing used immunoSEQ multiplex PCR; TCRdb keeps in-frame clones, though not all of them. The sample records around 140,000 clones, 76% being singletons. The sequence came from a female donor in good health and CMV-seropositive. The chain has TRBV7-9 and TRBJ1-1; D remains ambiguous. The sample consisted of PBMCs. This chain's CDR3 is CASSLDTPNTEAFF. The CDR3 nucleotides are TGTGCCAGCAGCCTAGACACGCCGAACACTGAAGCTTTCTTT.